The 17 T cell receptor beta chains presented below share a single source sample, sequenced in a study of beta chain features in type 1 diabetes. The sequenced template was cDNA made from the entire isolated RNA. The method was immunoSEQ multiplex PCR; TCRdb's version includes in-frame clones alone and lacks a portion of them. The sample carries 50,000 to 70,000 clones, about 47% recorded once. General study results and limits: Shortening of TCRB CDR3s, moderate but significant, appeared in all four CD4+ subsets of Type 1 diabetes patients.

Antigen specificity for these receptors is unknown. The specimen was Tregs from blood. The receptors stem from a woman aged 40 to 50 with type 1 diabetes.

The rearrangement links TRBV5-5 to TRBJ2-7, with a weak D call TRBD1 (9 bases). V dropped 3 bases and J dropped 6 bases, with 19 bases sitting between them. Germline-derived CDR1 and CDR2 are SGHKS and YYEKEE (reference sequence). The CDR3 runs to 15 residues. CDR3 loop: CASSSGGTGTGEQYF. CDR3 sequence (DNA): TGTGCCAGCAGCTCGGGGGGGACAGGGACGGGCGAGCAGTACTTC. Drawing the rest from reference TRBV5-5 and TRBJ2-7, the complete variable domain is DAGVTQSPTHLIKTRGQQVTLRCSPISGHKSVSWYQQVLGQGPQFIFQYYEKEERGRGNFPDRFSARQFPNYSSELNVNALLLGDSALYLCASSSGGTGTGEQYFGPGTRLTVT.

In this sample, this clone turned up a few times. This chain links TRBV2 with TRBJ1-1; 7 bases align to TRBD1. The CDR3 length is 13 residues. V dropped 5 bases and J dropped 2; count of bases not matched to a gene: 2. Germline CDR1 is SNHLY and CDR2 is FYNNEI. CDR3 in DNA: TGTGCCAGCAGTTGGACAGGCAACACTGAAGCTTTCTTT. This translates into CASSWTGNTEAFF.

The V gene is TRBV5-1, the J gene TRBJ1-1; D is perhaps TRBD1 (6 bases). Per the germline V gene, CDR1 is SGHRS and CDR2 is YFSETQ. This CDR3 has 14 amino acids. Trimming removed 2 bases at V and 6 bases at J, with 14 bases between. This CDR3 reads CASSFQGSGAEAFF. The DNA of the CDR3 is TGCGCCAGCAGCTTTCAGGGGAGCGGCGCTGAAGCTTTCTTT.

The chain carries TRBV7-9 and TRBJ1-4; D gene uncertain. Germline lookup yields CDR1 SEHNR and CDR2 FQNEAQ (reference sequence). The V end lost 3 bases, the J end lost 7 bases, and 15 bases lay between the germline ends. The CDR3 totals 15 residues. The DNA for the CDR3 is TGTGCCAGCAGCTTTTCCCCCCCACTCACTGAAAAACTGTTTTTT. As protein: CASSFSPPLTEKLFF.

This clone was seen only a few times. The chain links TRBV5-1 to TRBJ2-3; tentatively, D is TRBD2 (5 bases). Trimming cost V 1 base and J 4 bases, with 7 bases left between them. The germline V gene encodes CDR1 SGHRS and CDR2 YFSETQ. CDR3 length: 13 amino acids. CDR3 nucleotides: TGCGCCAGCAGCTTGTCCGGGGCAGATACGCAGTATTTT. This sequence encodes CASSLSGADTQYF.

The chain is built from TRBV9 and TRBJ1-5, with D unclear. The germline gives CDR1 SGDLS, CDR2 YYNGEE. V lost 0 bases and J lost 4, with 11 bases in between. This CDR3 is 15 amino acids long. The CDR3 nucleotides are TGTGCCAGCAGCGTAGACGTTGGAGGGAATCAGCCCCAGCATTTT. Translating gives CASSVDVGGNQPQHF.

This clone has only a few counts. The CDR3: CASSLSQGLLGYTF. CDR3 nucleotides: TGTGCCAGCAGTTTATCCCAGGGTTTGCTCGGCTACACCTTC. This chain uses TRBV28 with TRBJ1-2; weak D call: TRBD1 (5 bases). V lost 1 base, J lost 8 bases, and 14 bases lay in between. This CDR3 is 14 amino acids long. The germline gives CDR1 MDHEN, CDR2 SYDVKM.

V and J are TRBV7-3 and TRBJ2-1; D is possibly TRBD2 (7 bases). This CDR3 contains 16 residues. Trimming removed 8 bases from V and 8 bases from J, with 25 bases in between. CDR1 and CDR2 from the germline V gene are SGHTA and FQGTGA. CDR3 coding DNA: TGTGCCAGCTCTAAAAGGGGGGGGCCAGAAGGGTATGAGCAGTTCTTC. Its protein product is CASSKRGGPEGYEQFF. Full variable domain (remainder filled in from reference TRBV7-3 and TRBJ2-1): GAGVSQTPSNKVTEKGKYVELRCDPISGHTALYWYRQSLGQGPEFLIYFQGTGAADDSGLPNDRFFAVRPEGSVSTLKIQRTERGDSAVYLCASSKRGGPEGYEQFFGPGTRLTVL.

J is TRBJ1-5 and V is TRBV7-2; 7 bases fit TRBD1. This CDR3 region has 16 residues. CDR1 and CDR2 from the germline V gene are SGHTA and FQGNSA. The V and J ends lost 1 base and 1 base, in that order; junction bases with no gene match: 4. The chain's CDR3 is CASSLGGRGSNQPQHF. The CDR3 bases are TGTGCCAGCAGCTTAGGGGGCAGGGGGAGCAATCAGCCCCAGCATTTT.

The chain is built from TRBV28 and TRBJ2-3, with 7 bases identical to TRBD2. Germline V CDR1 and CDR2: MDHEN, SYDVKM. Trimming at V came to 3 bases and at J to 1 base, leaving 4 bases not matched to a gene. CDR3 length: 15 amino acids. Here the CDR3 DNA reads TGTGCCAGCAGTTTGGGGGGGACCGGCACAGATACGCAGTATTTT. Translating gives CASSLGGTGTDTQYF.

This sequence joins TRBV15 and TRBJ1-1, with 7 bases that match TRBD1. This CDR3 is built from 15 residues. CDR1 and CDR2 from the germline V gene are LNHNV and YYDKDF (reference sequence). V shed 5 bases, J shed 0 bases, and the junction held 6 bases outside the gene matches. The chain's CDR3 is CATSYRGGMNTEAFF. The DNA for the CDR3 is TGTGCCACCAGCTACAGGGGAGGAATGAACACTGAAGCTTTCTTT.

The chain carries TRBV27 and TRBJ2-2; a weak D match, TRBD2 (7 bases). This CDR3 is 15 amino acids long. Germline values: CDR1 MNHEY, CDR2 SMNVEV (reference sequence). Trimming shortened V by 3 bases and J by 1 base, and 9 bases separated the two germline ends. The CDR3: CASSLRGQNTGELFF. The DNA of the CDR3 is TGTGCCAGCAGTTTGCGGGGGCAGAACACCGGGGAGCTGTTTTTT.

J is TRBJ2-2 and V is TRBV19; maybe TRBD2 (5 bases). Germline assignment: CDR1 LNHDA and CDR2 SQIVND (reference sequence). The V end lost 4 bases, the J end lost 2 bases, and 11 bases lay between the germline ends. CDR3 length: 15 residues. CDR3 loop: CASSRWTANTGELFF. The DNA of the CDR3 is TGTGCCAGTAGTAGGTGGACTGCTAACACCGGGGAGCTGTTTTTT.

V usage is TRBV6-5 and J usage is TRBJ2-3; the match to TRBD2 covers 8 bases. The germline gives CDR1 MNHEY, CDR2 SVGAGI. V lost 2 bases, J lost 9 bases, and 13 bases stayed unmatched. This CDR3 is built from 16 residues. The CDR3 DNA reads as TGTGCCAGCAGTTACGAGACGACTTTGGCGGGAGGAACGCAGTATTTT. It encodes CASSYETTLAGGTQYF.

The chain joins TRBV20-1 to TRBJ2-7; D might be TRBD1 (5 bases). The ends were cut back, 8 bases at V and 3 bases at J, with 11 bases in the middle. The CDR3 contains 11 residues. Germline V CDR1 and CDR2: DFQATT, SNEGSKA (reference sequence). This CDR3 is CSTTQGYEQYF. The DNA of the CDR3 is TGCAGTACCACCCAGGGCTACGAGCAGTACTTC.

V usage is TRBV4-3 and J usage is TRBJ1-5; no clear D. CDR3 length: 15 amino acids. Deletions cut 0 bases from V and 3 bases from J, with 9 bases between. Germline V gene data show CDR1 as LGHNA and CDR2 as YSLEER. DNA for the CDR3: TGCGCCAGCAGCCAAGATTCCAGGCCCAATCAGCCCCAGCATTTT. Protein: CASSQDSRPNQPQHF.

The chain couples TRBV18 to TRBJ2-1, with TRBD2 identical over 15 bases. CDR1 is KGHSH and CDR2 is LQKENI in the germline V gene. The CDR3 totals 15 residues. Trimming removed 3 bases from V and 6 bases from J; junction bases left unmatched: 0. CDR3 in amino acids: CASSPGLAGGNEQFF. CDR3 sequence (DNA): TGTGCCAGCTCACCGGGACTAGCGGGAGGCAATGAGCAGTTCTTC.